This entry is about one TCR beta chain. This specimen belongs to a study of blood T cell repertoires in COVID-19. The overall study: Samples taken during acute and convalescent COVID-19 were collected in the United States, Italy and Spain.

Profiled with immunoSEQ multiplex PCR; TCRdb holds only in-frame clones, not every one. Of 350,000 to 400,000 clones in the sample, roughly 90% were seen once. Germline trimming cut 5 bases from V and 7 bases from J; bases unmatched to any gene: 9. The germline gives CDR1 MNHEY, CDR2 SVGEGT. The CDR3 length is 14 residues. The sequence was collected from a woman aged 30 to 39 with COVID-19, enrolled during active disease. The chain is built from TRBV6-2 or TRBV6-3 and TRBJ1-2, with TRBD1 matching over 8 bases. The sequencing sample was made of peripheral blood. Written as DNA, the CDR3 is TGTGCCAGCAGTCCCGGGGACAGGTCTACTGGCTACACCTTC. Its translation is CASSPGDRSTGYTF.